A single sample gave rise to the 15 T cell receptor beta chains below, sequenced in a study of CD8 T cells in ankylosing spondylitis. No antigen has been identified for these receptors. Points from the study as a whole: Characteristic, it appeared, of ankylosing spondylitis blood was a TCR beta motif of roughly eight highly homologous variants.

TCRdb re-called the 5' RACE reads through MiXCR, storing one row per CDR3 protein. This sample has about 460,000 distinct CDR3 sequences, with about 5.2% found just once. The sequenced sample consisted of blood, either unsorted or a sorted T cell fraction (not recorded which). The source is a male donor with ankylosing spondylitis.

This clonotype was counted between two and nine times. V usage is TRBV7-9 and J usage is TRBJ2-3; D may be TRBD2 (6 bases). Germline V lookup: CDR1 SEHNR, CDR2 FQNEAQ (reference sequence). Trimming removed 5 bases from V and 0 bases from J, with 12 bases in between. The CDR3 contains 15 residues. The CDR3 nucleotides read TGTGCCAGCAGCCCCCTAGCGACTAGCACAGATACGCAGTATTTT. This encodes CASSPLATSTDTQYF.

This clonotype was seen at least ten times. The chain's CDR3 is CASSQDRPANTGELFF. DNA of the CDR3: TGTGCCAGCAGCCAAGATAGGCCTGCGAACACCGGGGAGCTGTTTTTT. This rearrangement joins TRBV3-1 to TRBJ2-2, with D hard to call. There are 16 residues in the CDR3. Trimming took off 0 bases at V and 0 bases at J, with 8 bases between the two ends. Germline V gene data show CDR1 as LGHDT and CDR2 as YNNKEL (reference sequence).

There are many counts of this clonotype. The chain recombines TRBV7-3 with TRBJ1-3; D unclear. The CDR3 sequence is 14 residues long. V was cut by 3 bases and J by 7 bases, with 13 bases left in between. Germline CDR1 and CDR2: SGHTA and FQGTGA. The CDR3 DNA follows: TGTGCCAGCAGCTTGCACCTCTCCTGGAACACCATATATTTT. Protein product: CASSLHLSWNTIYF.

This clonotype has a count of ten or more. V and J are TRBV7-2 and TRBJ1-5, with 9 bases aligning to TRBD1. V gave up 2 bases and J gave up 4 bases; unmatched junction bases: 3. Germline loops: CDR1 SGHTA, CDR2 FQGNSA. There are 15 residues in the CDR3. CDR3 in DNA: TGTGCCAGCAGCTTACGCGGACAGGGGAATCAGCCCCAGCATTTT. Translation: CASSLRGQGNQPQHF.

Concerning this clonotype: A much larger clone differs by one base, so this may be a read error. The chain combines TRBV7-9 with TRBJ1-3, with D unclear. The CDR3 extends over 12 amino acids. Germline V lookup: CDR1 SEHNR, CDR2 FQNEAQ (reference sequence). CDR3 sequence reads: CASSLRGNSIYF. The CDR3 nucleotides are TGTGCCAGCAGCTTACGGGGAAACTCCATATATTTT. The full variable domain, its missing parts supplied by reference TRBV7-9 and TRBJ1-3, is DTGVSQNPRHKITKRGQNVTFRCDPISEHNRLYWYRQTLGQGPEFLTYFQNEAQLEKSRLLSDRFSAERPKGSFSTLEIQRTEQGDSAMYLCASSLRGNSIYFGEGSWLTVV.

The sample holds many counts of this clonotype. The CDR3 DNA reads TGCGCCAGCAGCTTGGTGGGGGTGTCTACTGAAGCTTTCTTT. Its protein is CASSLVGVSTEAFF. The chain is built from TRBV5-1 and TRBJ1-1; a possible D gene is TRBD1 (5 bases). This CDR3 spans 14 amino acids. V was trimmed by 0 bases and J by 5 bases, leaving 11 bases between them. CDR1 SGHRS and CDR2 YFSETQ come from the germline V gene.

This clonotype was recorded at least ten times. V gene TRBV7-9 combines with J gene TRBJ1-1; no definite D call. Germline CDR1 and CDR2: SEHNR and FQNEAQ (reference sequence). The length of the CDR3 is 13 residues. Trimming removed 2 bases from V and 3 bases from J, with 7 bases in between. The CDR3 region is CASSLISHTEAFF. CDR3 sequence (DNA): TGTGCCAGCAGCTTAATTAGTCACACTGAAGCTTTCTTT.

This clonotype was counted many times. The rearrangement links TRBV4-3 to TRBJ2-5, with 10 bases lining up with TRBD1. Germline CDR1 is LGHNA and CDR2 is YSLEER. The CDR3 length is 15 residues. V lost 1 base, J lost 5 bases, and 4 bases stayed unmatched. The CDR3 protein is CASSQGDRGLETQYF. CDR3 nucleotide sequence: TGCGCCAGCAGCCAAGGGGACAGGGGTTTGGAGACCCAGTACTTC.

The chain is built from TRBV11-3 and TRBJ2-7; D perhaps matches TRBD1 (5 bases). V was shortened by 2 bases and J by 0 bases, with 11 bases between the two germline ends. Germline CDR1 is SGHNT and CDR2 is YENEEA. The CDR3 length is 15 residues. CDR3 loop: CASSLLGDSSYEQYF. The DNA of the CDR3 is TGTGCCAGCAGCTTACTTGGAGACAGCTCCTACGAGCAGTACTTC.

This clonotype has a count of ten or more. The chain combines TRBV20-1 with TRBJ1-4; D gene ambiguous. The V gene's germline CDR1 is DFQATT and CDR2 SNEGSKA (reference sequence). V dropped 2 bases and J dropped 3 bases, with 7 bases sitting between them. CDR3 length equals 13 residues. The chain's CDR3 is CSARQAANEKLFF. CDR3 DNA: TGCAGTGCTAGACAGGCGGCTAATGAAAAACTGTTTTTT.

This clonotype was picked up many times. The J gene is TRBJ2-2, the V gene TRBV28, with D maybe TRBD1 (6 bases). This CDR3 is built from 17 residues. In germline, CDR1 is MDHEN, CDR2 SYDVKM. Trimming cost V 6 bases and J 1 base, with 18 bases left between them. The DNA of the CDR3 is TGTGCCAGCAGCCCGGACTCCGGGACAATGAACACCGGGGAGCTGTTTTTT. It specifies CASSPDSGTMNTGELFF.

This chain uses TRBV7-3 with TRBJ2-3; D possibly corresponds to TRBD2 (6 bases). V lost 8 bases, J lost 3 bases, and 12 bases lay in between. This CDR3 spans 13 amino acids. CDR1 and CDR2 from the germline V gene are SGHTA and FQGTGA. CDR3 DNA sequence: TGTGCCAGCGGGACTTCTTCGACAGATACGCAGTATTTT. Protein product: CASGTSSTDTQYF.

This clonotype has at least ten counts. The chain employs TRBV4-1 and TRBJ1-5; the D is unclear. The CDR3 runs to 14 residues. Germline-derived CDR1 and CDR2 are MGHRA and YSYEKL. Trimming shortened V by 1 base and J by 0 bases, and 4 bases separated the two germline ends. CDR3 protein: CASSQVGSNQPQHF. DNA for the CDR3: TGCGCCAGCAGCCAAGTTGGTAGCAATCAGCCCCAGCATTTT.

This clonotype came up many times. The J gene is TRBJ2-1, the V gene TRBV5-1; 10 nucleotides line up with TRBD2. CDR1 and CDR2 from the germline V gene are SGHRS and YFSETQ. Trimming at V came to 4 bases and at J to 4 bases, leaving 11 bases not matched to a gene. The CDR3 loop spans 17 amino acids. DNA for the CDR3: TGCGCCAGCAGCCCGGGAGGACTAGCGGTAATTTACAATGAGCAGTTCTTC. Translating gives CASSPGGLAVIYNEQFF.

This clonotype was picked up many times. The chain recombines TRBV24-1 with TRBJ2-3, with a tentative D call TRBD2 (6 bases). Germline-derived CDR1 and CDR2 are KGHDR and SFDVKD. Deletions cut 4 bases from V and 2 bases from J, with 9 bases between. CDR3 length equals 14 residues. The CDR3 spells CATSEGGLTDTQYF. The CDR3 DNA is TGTGCCACCAGTGAGGGAGGTCTCACAGATACGCAGTATTTT.